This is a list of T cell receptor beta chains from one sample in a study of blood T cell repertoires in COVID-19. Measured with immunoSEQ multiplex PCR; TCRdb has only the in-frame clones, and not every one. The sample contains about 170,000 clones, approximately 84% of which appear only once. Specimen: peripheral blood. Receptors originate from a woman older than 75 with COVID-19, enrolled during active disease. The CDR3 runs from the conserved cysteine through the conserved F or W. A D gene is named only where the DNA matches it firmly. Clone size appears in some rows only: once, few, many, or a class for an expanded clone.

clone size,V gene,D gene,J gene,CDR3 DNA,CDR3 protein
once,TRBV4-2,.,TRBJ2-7,TGTGCCAGCAGCCAAGATATGGCCGAGCAGTACTTC,CASSQDMAEQYF
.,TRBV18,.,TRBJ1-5,TGTGCCAGCTCACCCGAGCGTAGACAGCCCCAGCATTTT,CASSPERRQPQHF
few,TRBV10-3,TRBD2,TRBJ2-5,TGTGCCATCAGCGGGGGGGTTAGCGGGAGTTGGGAGACCCAGTACTTC,CAISGGVSGSWETQYF
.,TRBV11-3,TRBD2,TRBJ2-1,TGTGCCAGCAGCTTAGTTGCGGGGGGGATTTACAATGAGCAGTTCTTC,CASSLVAGGIYNEQFF
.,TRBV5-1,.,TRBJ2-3,TGCGCCAGCACCTATATCCCCACAGATACGCAGTATTTT,CASTYIPTDTQYF
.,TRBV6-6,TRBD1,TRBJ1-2,TGTGCCAGCAGTTCGACAGGGGGCGCGGACTATGGCTACACCTTC,CASSSTGGADYGYTF
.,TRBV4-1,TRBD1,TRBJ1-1,TGCGCCAGCAGCCAACCCCTCCGCCCAGGGGGGACTGAAGCTTTCTTT,CASSQPLRPGGTEAFF
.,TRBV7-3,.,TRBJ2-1,TGTGCCAGCAGCTCTCCGGGAGCTTACAATGAGCAGTTCTTC,CASSSPGAYNEQFF
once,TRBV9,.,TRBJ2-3,TGTGCCAGCAGCGTAGAGGAGCGAGCCCGTACAGATACGCAGTATTTT,CASSVEERARTDTQYF
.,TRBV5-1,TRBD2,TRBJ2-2,TGCGCCAGCAGCTTGAATAGCGGGAGCGGTAACACCGGGGAGCTGTTTTTT,CASSLNSGSGNTGELFF
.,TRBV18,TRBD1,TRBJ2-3,TGTGCCAGCTCACCACCCGGGCAGGGGGTGGGCACAGATACGCAGTATTTT,CASSPPGQGVGTDTQYF
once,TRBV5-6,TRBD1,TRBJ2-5,TGTGCCAGCAGCCAACAGGGGTTAGGGGAGACCCAGTACTTC,CASSQQGLGETQYF
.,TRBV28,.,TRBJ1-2,TGTGCCAGCAGTTTTCCCCGGGGGTTGGGGGGCTACACCTTC,CASSFPRGLGGYTF
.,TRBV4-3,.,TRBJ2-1,TGCGCCAGCAGCCAAGAAGGGGCAGCACGAAATGAGCAGTTCTTC,CASSQEGAARNEQFF
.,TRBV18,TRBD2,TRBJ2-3,TGTGCCAGCTCACCGCAGCGGGGCGATCTCACAGATACGCAGTATTTT,CASSPQRGDLTDTQYF
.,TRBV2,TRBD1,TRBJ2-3,TGTGCCAGCAGGGACAGGGCAACAGATACGCAGTATTTT,CASRDRATDTQYF
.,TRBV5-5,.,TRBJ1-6,TGTGCCAGCAGCTTGTTTTCAGCGGATTCACCCCTCCACTTT,CASSLFSADSPLHF